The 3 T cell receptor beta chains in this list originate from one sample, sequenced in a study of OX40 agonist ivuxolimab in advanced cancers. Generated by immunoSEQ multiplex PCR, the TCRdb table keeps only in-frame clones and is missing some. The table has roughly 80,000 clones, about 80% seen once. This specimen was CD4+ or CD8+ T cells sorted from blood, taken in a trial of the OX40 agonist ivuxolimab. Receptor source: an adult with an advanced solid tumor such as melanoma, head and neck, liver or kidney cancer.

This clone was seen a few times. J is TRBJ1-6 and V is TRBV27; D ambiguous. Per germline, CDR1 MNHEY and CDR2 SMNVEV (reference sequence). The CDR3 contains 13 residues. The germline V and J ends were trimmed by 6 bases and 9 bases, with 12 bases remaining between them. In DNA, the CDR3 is TGTGCCAGCAGCCTCGTGGGGATTTCACCCCTCCACTTT. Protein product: CASSLVGISPLHF.

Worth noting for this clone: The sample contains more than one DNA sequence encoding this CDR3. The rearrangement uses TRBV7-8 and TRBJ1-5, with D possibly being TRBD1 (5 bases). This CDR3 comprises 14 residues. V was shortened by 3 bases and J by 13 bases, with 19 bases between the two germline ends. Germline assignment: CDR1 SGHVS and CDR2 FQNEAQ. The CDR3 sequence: CASSLTVLAGHQHF. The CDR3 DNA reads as TGTGCCAGCAGCTTGACAGTACTGGCAGGCCATCAGCATTTT.

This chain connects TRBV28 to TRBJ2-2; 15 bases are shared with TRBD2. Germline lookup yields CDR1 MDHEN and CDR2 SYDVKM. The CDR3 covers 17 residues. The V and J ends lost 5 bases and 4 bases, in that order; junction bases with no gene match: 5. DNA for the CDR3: TGTGCCAGCAGTCCCCCGGGACTAGCGGGGGGCACCGGGGAGCTGTTTTTT. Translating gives CASSPPGLAGGTGELFF.